This T cell receptor beta chain is from a study of blood T cell repertoires in COVID-19. Across the study: Samples taken during acute and convalescent COVID-19 were collected in the United States, Italy and Spain.

CDR1 is MGHDK, CDR2 SYGVNS, per germline. Germline trimming cut 4 bases from V and 5 bases from J; bases unmatched to any gene: 6. This CDR3 region has 14 residues. This clone was seen more than once but under ten times. Assay used: immunoSEQ multiplex PCR; TCRdb lists only in-frame clones, some missing. The sample has some 250,000 clones, 81% seen once. The receptor was isolated from a woman older than 75 with acute or convalescent COVID-19. The J gene is TRBJ1-1, the V gene TRBV25-1, with 8 bases matching TRBD1. The sequenced sample was peripheral blood. CDR3 sequence: CASSGTGRGTEAFF. CDR3 DNA: TGTGCCAGCAGTGGGACAGGGAGAGGAACTGAAGCTTTCTTT.